This TCR beta chain stems from a study of neurological immune-mediated disorders (dated by TCRdb to the late 2010s). Regarding the complete study: Among the 35 or so multiple sclerosis patients, approximately 30 had relapsing-remitting MS and 3 had secondary progressive MS. The cohort included approximately 70 subjects: approximately 14 with HAM/TSP, approximately 34 with multiple sclerosis, and around 20 healthy controls. Longitudinal samples, technical triplicates and paired sorted CD4+ and CD8+ T-cell subsets, alongside PBMC samples, were included among the approximately 100 TCR-beta libraries. Using UMI-based sequencing, the study compared peripheral blood TCR-beta repertoires from patients with HTLV-I-associated myelopathy (HAM/TSP), patients with multiple sclerosis, and healthy controls. The research as a whole found: The highest TCR clonal expansion was observed in HAM/TSP patients, whereas the lowest was observed in MS patients, even when compared with healthy controls. In a phylogenetic analysis, the repertoires of 18 out of 34 MS patients fell into a single cluster of related CDR3 sequences, pointing to a possible signature at the repertoire level. No identical CDR3 amino acid sequences were shared among expanded clones across subjects, suggesting private TCR-beta repertoires in all groups. No association of the MS cluster with clinical or MRI features was observed, and the need for larger cohorts was stated by the authors.

About this clonotype: This clone's antigen is unknown. Base-call qualities are not available, and no considerably larger clone is one nucleotide away.

cDNA synthesis used template-switch 5'RACE with a primer carrying a 10-nucleotide random unique molecular identifier tagging each TCR transcript. Every sequencing run yielded over 160 million TCR-beta sequences covering 15-18 subjects. The RNeasy kit was used to extract total RNA. The KAPA Real-time Library Amplification kit was used to amplify TCR-beta VDJ regions with primers for the TCR constant region and the 5'RACE anchor. Sample indexes and Illumina adaptors were added in a first PCR, and a second PCR then increased library yield. After Ampure bead purification, the roughly 650 bp TCR product was size-selected on a 2% E-gel SizeSelection system. Before pooling, library quality was checked on a Bioanalyzer, concentration was measured with Qubit, and libraries were quantified with the Kapa Library Quantification kit. An Illumina HiSeq 2500 sequenced the libraries paired-end 2 x 150 bp. To increase sequence diversity, roughly 25-31% phiX was spiked into each library pool. As for how the authors treated the data: The UMI-based MiGEC pipeline processed quality-filtered reads and removed over 75% of raw TCR sequences during error correction. VDJ genes were aligned to IMGT germline references, and each clonotype was defined by a unique CDR3 amino acid sequence together with V-J genes. Clonal expansion, Shannon diversity, and CDR3 relatedness (CalcPairwiseDistances, ClusterSamples) were evaluated with VDJtools, and phylogenetic trees were built with CLCbio workbench. Expanded clones were defined as having at least 8 unique UMIs, based on coefficient-of-variation modelling across technical triplicates. TCRdb reworked the public reads: Q25 trimming with fastp, MiXCR clone assembly, productive beta chains retained. Every entry covers one CDR3 protein and lists the most common genes and DNA from its rows. These V and J calls are TCRdb output, not the study's own analysis. This sample is represented by tens of thousands of distinct CDR3 sequences; roughly 3.5% of them were singletons. The ten largest clonotypes hold roughly 1.5% of the sample.

Trimming costs V 4 bases and J 4 bases, and their ends lie 19 bases apart. Its CDR3 holds 16 amino acids, cysteine through phenylalanine. Of all the DNA, just the CDR3 is kept, 48 bases in frame from base 1. Taken from the germline V gene, the CDR1 and CDR2 loops are SGHRS and YFSETQ. For the unsorted PBMC libraries, 2 million PBMCs were stored in RNAlater at -80 degrees C until RNA extraction and were used to generate the libraries. Multiple sclerosis patients were enrolled in a US clinical protocol under which disease progression was evaluated by magnetic resonance imaging. PBMCs were separated from peripheral blood using Ficoll-Hypaque density gradient centrifugation and then cryopreserved in liquid nitrogen.

Input material: PBMCs. The chain is encoded by TRBV5-1 joined to TRBJ2-3, with the D assignment possibly TRBD1 or TRBD2, given 5 matching bases for each. The clonotype comes from a man aged 25 to 40 with multiple sclerosis. The DNA sequence reads TGCGCCAGCAGCCCCGGGACCGCGACTAACTCAGATACGCAGTATTTT. It encodes CASSPGTATNSDTQYF. The full variable domain, completed from the reference TRBV5-1 and TRBJ2-3 proteins outside the CDR3, reads KAGVTQTPRYLIKTRGQQVTLSCSPISGHRSVSWYQQTPGQGLQFLFEYFSETQRNKGNFPGRFSGRQFSNSRSEMNVSTLELGDSALYLCASSPGTATNSDTQYFGPGTRLTVL.